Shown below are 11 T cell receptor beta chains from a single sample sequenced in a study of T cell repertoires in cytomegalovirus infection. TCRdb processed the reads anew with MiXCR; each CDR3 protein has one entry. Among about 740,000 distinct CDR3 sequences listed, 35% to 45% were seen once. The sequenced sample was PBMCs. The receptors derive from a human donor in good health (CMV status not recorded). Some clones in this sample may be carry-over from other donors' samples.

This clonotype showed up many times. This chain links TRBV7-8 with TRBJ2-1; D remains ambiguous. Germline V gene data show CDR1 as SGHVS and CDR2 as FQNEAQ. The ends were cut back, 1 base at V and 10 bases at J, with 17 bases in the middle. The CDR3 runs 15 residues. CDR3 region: CASSLVPIRNWEQFF. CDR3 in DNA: TGTGCCAGCAGCTTAGTACCCATCCGGAATTGGGAGCAGTTCTTC.

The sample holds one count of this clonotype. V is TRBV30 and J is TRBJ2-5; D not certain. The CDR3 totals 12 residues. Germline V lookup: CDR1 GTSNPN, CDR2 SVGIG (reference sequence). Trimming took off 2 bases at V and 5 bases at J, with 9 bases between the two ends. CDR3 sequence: CAWSLLGETQYF. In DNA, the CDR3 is TGTGCCTGGAGTCTCCTTGGTGAGACCCAGTACTTC. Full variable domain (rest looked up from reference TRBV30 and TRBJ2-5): SQTIHQWPATLVQPVGSPLSLECTVEGTSNPNLYWYRQAAGRGLQLLFYSVGIGQISSEVPQNLSASRPQDRQFILSSKKLLLSDSGFYLCAWSLLGETQYFGPGTRLLVL.

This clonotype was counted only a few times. The CDR3 loop reads CSVGEAGQGARGYTF. CDR3 coding DNA: TGCAGCGTTGGAGAGGCGGGACAGGGGGCAAGGGGCTACACCTTC. The chain carries TRBV29-1 and TRBJ1-2, with 12 bases lining up with TRBD1. In germline, CDR1 is SQVTM, CDR2 ANQGSEA. CDR3 size: 15 residues. With V trimmed by 4 bases and J by 8 bases, 11 bases remained unmatched.

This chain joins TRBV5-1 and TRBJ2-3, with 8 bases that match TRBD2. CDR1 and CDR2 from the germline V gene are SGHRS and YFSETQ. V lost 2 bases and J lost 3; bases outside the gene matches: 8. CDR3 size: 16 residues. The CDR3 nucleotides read TGCGCCAGCAGCTTTACCGGACTAGCTGGGACAGATACGCAGTATTTT. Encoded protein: CASSFTGLAGTDTQYF.

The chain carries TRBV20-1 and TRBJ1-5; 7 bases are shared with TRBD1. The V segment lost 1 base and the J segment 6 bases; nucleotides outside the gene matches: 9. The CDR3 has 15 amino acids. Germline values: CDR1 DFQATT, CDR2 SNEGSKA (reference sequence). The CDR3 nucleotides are TGCAGTGCTAGAGCGGTGGGGACAGTCACTCAGCCCCAGCATTTT. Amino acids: CSARAVGTVTQPQHF.

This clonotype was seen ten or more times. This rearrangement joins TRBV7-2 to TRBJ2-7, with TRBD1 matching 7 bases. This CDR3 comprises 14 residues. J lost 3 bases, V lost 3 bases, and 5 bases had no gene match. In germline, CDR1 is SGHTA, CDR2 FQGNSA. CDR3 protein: CASSFRDRYYEQYF. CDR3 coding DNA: TGTGCCAGCAGCTTCCGGGACAGATACTACGAGCAGTACTTC. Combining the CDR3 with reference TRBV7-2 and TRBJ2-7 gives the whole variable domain GAGVSQSPSNKVTEKGKDVELRCDPISGHTALYWYRQSLGQGLEFLIYFQGNSAPDKSGLPSDRFSAERTGGSVSTLTIQRTQQEDSAVYLCASSFRDRYYEQYFGPGTRLTVT.

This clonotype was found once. The CDR3, as DNA: TGTGCCACCCGCGACAGGGGGCCAGGGACTAATGAAAAACTGTTTTTT. Its translation is CATRDRGPGTNEKLFF. The genes are TRBV28 and TRBJ1-4; 10 bases fit TRBD1. Trimming cost V 10 bases and J 2 bases; bases outside gene matches: 10. This CDR3 is 16 amino acids long. Germline CDR1 reads MDHEN; CDR2 reads SYDVKM.

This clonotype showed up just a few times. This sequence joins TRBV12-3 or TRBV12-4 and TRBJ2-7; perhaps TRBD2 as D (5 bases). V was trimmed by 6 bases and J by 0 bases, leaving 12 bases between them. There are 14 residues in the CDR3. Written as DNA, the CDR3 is TGTGCCAGCAGCCCCCAGAGGGCCTCCTACGAGCAGTACTTC. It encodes CASSPQRASYEQYF.

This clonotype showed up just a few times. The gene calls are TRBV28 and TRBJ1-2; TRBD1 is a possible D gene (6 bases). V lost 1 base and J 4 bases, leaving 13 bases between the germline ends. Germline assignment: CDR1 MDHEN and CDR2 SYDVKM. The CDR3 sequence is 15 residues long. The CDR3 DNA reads TGTGCCAGCAGTTTATTAGGCAGGGGATTCTATGGCTACACCTTC. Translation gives CASSLLGRGFYGYTF.

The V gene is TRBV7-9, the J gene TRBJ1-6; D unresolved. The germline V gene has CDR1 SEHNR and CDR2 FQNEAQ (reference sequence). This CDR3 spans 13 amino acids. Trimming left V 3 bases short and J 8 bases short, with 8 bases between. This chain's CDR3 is CASSFGPDSPLHF. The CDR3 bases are TGTGCCAGCAGCTTCGGCCCAGATTCACCCCTCCACTTT.

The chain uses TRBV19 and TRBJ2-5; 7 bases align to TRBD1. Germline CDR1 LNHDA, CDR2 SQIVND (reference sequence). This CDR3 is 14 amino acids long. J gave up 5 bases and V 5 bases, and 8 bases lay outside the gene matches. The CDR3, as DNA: TGTGCCAGTAGTCCAGGGGGAAGTGGGGAGACCCAGTACTTC. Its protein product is CASSPGGSGETQYF. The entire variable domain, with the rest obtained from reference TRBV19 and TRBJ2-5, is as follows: DGGITQSPKYLFRKEGQNVTLSCEQNLNHDAMYWYRQDPGQGLRLIYYSQIVNDFQKGDIAEGYSVSREKKESFPLTVTSAQKNPTAFYLCASSPGGSGETQYFGPGTRLLVL.